This T cell receptor beta chain was captured in a study of cytomegalovirus exposure and HLA in healthy donors. Germline CDR1 reads MNHNY; CDR2 reads SVGAGI (reference sequence). The ends were cut back, 6 bases at V and 2 bases at J, with 11 bases in the middle. This CDR3 comprises 15 residues. Donors were drawn from the roughly 130-subject validation cohort, separate from the roughly 700-subject first cohort. The repertoire was sequenced with immunoSEQ multiplex PCR; TCRdb's copy has only in-frame clones and lacks some. The repertoire holds 150,000 to 200,000 clones, with 86% as singletons. The sequence was obtained from a woman younger than 45 in good health and CMV-seronegative. The sequencing input was PBMCs. The chain recombines TRBV6-6 with TRBJ2-6; D remains unclear. The CDR3 DNA sequence: TGTGCCAGCAGCCTCGGTGGGGCTGGGGCCAACGTCCTGACTTTC. Its translation: CASSLGGAGANVLTF.